This TCR beta chain was obtained from a study of blood T cell repertoires in COVID-19. Deletions cut 11 bases from V and 7 bases from J, with 17 bases between. Germline loops: CDR1 SNHLY, CDR2 FYNNEI. This CDR3 has 12 residues. The data were produced by immunoSEQ multiplex PCR, yet TCRdb's version contains in-frame clones alone and is incomplete. Altogether around 120,000 clones are present, 70% to 90% being singletons, with the ten largest covering about 8%. The TCR comes from a man aged 65 to 85 who had recovered from COVID-19. The sample comprised peripheral blood. The gene calls are TRBV2 and TRBJ1-2; a weak D match, TRBD1 (6 bases). The CDR3 DNA is TGTGCCCGAGGGGGAGGGGCAGGTGGCTACACCTTC. It encodes CARGGGAGGYTF.